There are a few counts of the clone carrying this TCR beta chain. Its matching antigen is unknown. V was pared by 5 bases and J by 6 bases, with 29 bases between. Germline CDR1 is SGHDN and CDR2 is FVKESK. The length of the CDR3 is 18 residues. Sequencing used immunoSEQ multiplex PCR; TCRdb keeps in-frame clones, though not all of them. The sample has roughly 66,000 clones; around 83% are singletons. This entry is derived from a study of OX40 agonist ivuxolimab in advanced cancers. Broader study findings: On average, a greater number of expanded clones characterised CD8+ T cells relative to CD4+.

Autoimmune disease history or systemic immunosuppression barred patients. Blood got drawn at baseline, again on cycle 4 day 1, and then on cycle 7 day 1. The sequence came from an adult with an advanced solid tumor such as melanoma, head and neck, liver or kidney cancer. The specimen was CD4+ or CD8+ T cells sorted from blood, collected in a trial of the OX40 agonist ivuxolimab. The V and J genes are TRBV14 and TRBJ2-7; D tentatively reads TRBD1 or TRBD2 (7 bases each). CDR3: CASSFNARGGQTRGEQYF. DNA for the CDR3: TGTGCCAGCAGCTTTAACGCCAGGGGGGGGCAAACCCGGGGCGAGCAGTACTTC. The variable domain in full, with the rest retrieved from reference TRBV14 and TRBJ2-7, is EAGVTQFPSHSVIEKGQTVTLRCDPISGHDNLYWYRRVMGKEIKFLLHFVKESKQDESGMPNNRFLAERTGGTYSTLKVQPAELEDSGVYFCASSFNARGGQTRGEQYFGPGTRLTVT.